These 23 T cell receptor beta chains were all obtained from the same sample, sequenced in a study of blood T cells in healthy people across ages. Alongside a J-beta primer mix, a sample-barcoded 5' primer served in a second PCR lasting 7 to 11 cycles. TCRdb passed the 5' RACE reads through MiXCR, listing each CDR3 protein once. The table shows about 720,000 distinct CDR3 sequences, with approximately 25% occurring only once. The same sample was also used in a study of T cells of mothers and their children.

The sequencing input was blood. The receptors stem from a boy younger than 18 in good health.

This chain links TRBV6-1 with TRBJ2-7, with TRBD1 identical over 7 bases. Per germline, CDR1 MNHNS and CDR2 SASEGT. CDR3 size: 14 residues. The V and J ends lost 6 bases and 0 bases, in that order; junction bases with no gene match: 5. Written as DNA, the CDR3 is TGTGCCAGCAGACCCCGGGACAGCTCCTACGAGCAGTACTTC. Protein: CASRPRDSSYEQYF.

The chain is built from TRBV20-1 and TRBJ2-5; 7 bases are shared with TRBD1. The germline CDR1 and CDR2 sequences are DFQATT and SNEGSKA (reference sequence). With 6 bases clipped from V and 11 bases from J, the junction kept 18 bases outside the gene matches. This CDR3 is 14 amino acids long. In DNA form, the CDR3 reads TGCAGTGCGCCTGCATACGGACAGGACTTAGAGCAGTACTTC. This sequence encodes CSAPAYGQDLEQYF.

For this clonotype: The junction shows a germline mismatch at one end, possibly a read error. The genes are TRBV7-2 and TRBJ2-1; perhaps TRBD2 as D (7 bases). The germline CDR1 and CDR2 sequences are SGHTA and FQGNSA. The CDR3 length is 14 residues. This CDR3 reads CASSLPGAGDEQLF. The CDR3 region has the DNA TGTGCCAGCAGCTTACCGGGGGCGGGAGATGAGCAGCTCTTC.

The chain uses TRBV2 and TRBJ2-5; D is possibly TRBD1 or TRBD2 (6 bases each). V lost 8 bases to trimming and J lost 4 bases, with 17 bases between them. CDR3 length: 14 amino acids. Germline V gene lookup returns CDR1 SNHLY and CDR2 FYNNEI. Here the CDR3 DNA reads TGTGCCAGCTCAAAGCGGAGGGGGGCAGAGACCCAGTACTTC. Its protein product is CASSKRRGAETQYF.

This chain joins TRBV6-5 and TRBJ2-2, with D perhaps matching TRBD1 or TRBD2 (5 bases each). This CDR3 comprises 14 residues. The V gene's germline CDR1 is MNHEY and CDR2 SVGAGI. V shed 3 bases and J shed 4 bases, with 9 bases lying between them. CDR3 loop: CASSYGTLTGELFF. CDR3 DNA: TGTGCCAGCAGTTATGGGACCCTCACCGGGGAGCTGTTTTTT.

The rearrangement joins TRBV20-1 to TRBJ1-1; TRBD1 might be the D (5 bases). CDR1 and CDR2 from the germline V gene are DFQATT and SNEGSKA (reference sequence). There are 13 residues in the CDR3. The V and J ends lost 5 bases and 0 bases respectively, with 10 bases between them. The CDR3 bases are TGCAGTGCTCAAGAACAGGTGAACACTGAAGCTTTCTTT. Translated: CSAQEQVNTEAFF.

The V call is TRBV28, the J call TRBJ2-7; D is possibly TRBD2 (7 bases). Between the trimmed V and J ends, which lost 1 base and 6 bases, there was a span of 10 bases. The CDR3 runs 13 residues. Germline CDR1 is MDHEN and CDR2 is SYDVKM. CDR3 nucleotides: TGTGCCAGCAGTTTATTGGGGGGGCGCGAGCAGTACTTC. It codes for CASSLLGGREQYF.

The sample holds a few counts of this clonotype. This rearrangement joins TRBV28 to TRBJ1-2; 8 bases agree with TRBD1. J gave up 0 bases and V 2 bases, and 5 bases lay outside the gene matches. Looked up from germline, CDR1 is MDHEN and CDR2 is SYDVKM. The CDR3 sequence is 16 residues long. DNA of the CDR3: TGTGCCAGCAGTTTAGGTCCGGGACAGGCTAACTATGGCTACACCTTC. The encoded protein is CASSLGPGQANYGYTF.

A note on this clonotype: A read error may produce the germline difference seen at one junction end. The genes are TRBV7-2 and TRBJ2-6; no reliable D call. In germline, CDR1 is SGHTA, CDR2 FQGNSA. CDR3 length: 15 amino acids. For the CDR3, the DNA is TGTGCCAGCGGCTTAGGGCTCTCTGGGGCCAACGTCCTGACTTTC. Protein product: CASGLGLSGANVLTF.

The chain links TRBV10-3 to TRBJ2-2, with D perhaps matching TRBD1 (6 bases). Looked up from germline, CDR1 is ENHRY and CDR2 is SYGVKD. V was clipped by 2 bases and J by 1 base, with 17 bases between them. The CDR3 consists of 18 residues. CDR3: CAISERLLDSENTGELFF. The CDR3 coding sequence is TGTGCCATCAGTGAGAGGCTCTTGGACAGCGAGAACACCGGGGAGCTGTTTTTT.

The rearrangement joins TRBV6-6 to TRBJ1-3; TRBD1 might be the D (6 bases). Germline assignment: CDR1 MNHNY and CDR2 SVGAGI (reference sequence). This CDR3 has 14 residues. V was trimmed by 6 bases and J by 4 bases, leaving 13 bases between them. CDR3 loop: CASRLQGGGNTIYF. CDR3 DNA sequence: TGTGCCAGCAGACTACAGGGCGGGGGAAACACCATATATTTT.

This chain connects TRBV2 to TRBJ1-2; D remains unclear. The V end lost 1 base, the J end lost 6 bases, and 15 bases lay between the germline ends. CDR3 size: 15 residues. Germline V gene data show CDR1 as SNHLY and CDR2 as FYNNEI. The CDR3 region has the DNA TGTGCCAGCAGTGAAGACGTTTCGGAAGCTCATGGCTACACCTTC. Residues: CASSEDVSEAHGYTF.

The chain links TRBV20-1 to TRBJ2-4; 7 positions match TRBD2. Germline V lookup: CDR1 DFQATT, CDR2 SNEGSKA (reference sequence). This CDR3 is 17 amino acids long. Germline trimming cut 3 bases from V and 0 bases from J; bases unmatched to any gene: 11. Written as DNA, the CDR3 is TGCAGTGCTAGCCCCCCTAGCGGAATCCTAGCCAAAAACATTCAGTACTTC. Protein product: CSASPPSGILAKNIQYF.

This chain joins TRBV2 and TRBJ2-7; 11 nucleotides agree with TRBD2. V shed 7 bases, J shed 6 bases, and the junction held 5 bases outside the gene matches. The CDR3 consists of 13 residues. Germline values: CDR1 SNHLY, CDR2 FYNNEI. CDR3 protein: CASILLAGAEQYF. CDR3 nucleotides: TGTGCCAGCATTCTACTAGCGGGAGCCGAGCAGTACTTC. Combining the CDR3 with reference TRBV2 and TRBJ2-7 gives the whole variable domain EPEVTQTPSHQVTQMGQEVILRCVPISNHLYFYWYRQILGQKVEFLVSFYNNEISEKSEIFDDQFSVERPDGSNFTLKIRSTKLEDSAMYFCASILLAGAEQYFGPGTRLTVT.

This clonotype appeared a few times. The chain is built from TRBV7-9 and TRBJ2-4, with 8 bases matching TRBD1. The germline V gene encodes CDR1 SEHNR and CDR2 FQNEAQ (reference sequence). The CDR3 extends over 13 amino acids. V was pared by 5 bases and J by 8 bases, with 5 bases of the junction left unmatched. The CDR3 nucleotides read TGTGCCAGCAGCCTGACAGGGGCGGACATTCAGTACTTC. Its translation: CASSLTGADIQYF. Together with reference TRBV7-9 and TRBJ2-4, the CDR3 gives the full variable domain: DTGVSQNPRHKITKRGQNVTFRCDPISEHNRLYWYRQTLGQGPEFLTYFQNEAQLEKSRLLSDRFSAERPKGSFSTLEIQRTEQGDSAMYLCASSLTGADIQYFGAGTRLSVL.

This clonotype appeared once. The J gene is TRBJ2-2, the V gene TRBV19, with TRBD2 as a possible D gene (6 bases). V was pared by 3 bases and J by 2 bases, with 10 bases between. There are 15 residues in the CDR3. Germline V gene lookup returns CDR1 LNHDA and CDR2 SQIVND (reference sequence). The CDR3 bases are TGTGCCAGTAGTATTGGAGGGACTAACACCGGGGAGCTGTTTTTT. This translates into CASSIGGTNTGELFF.

CDR3 nucleotide sequence: TGTGCCAGCAGCTCTACTCGTCAGTACGAGCAGTACTTC. Residues: CASSSTRQYEQYF. The V gene is TRBV7-2, the J gene TRBJ2-7; D not certain. This CDR3 comprises 13 residues. V lost 4 bases and J 4 bases, leaving 11 bases between the germline ends. The germline V gene has CDR1 SGHTA and CDR2 FQGNSA.

On this clonotype itself: The germline gene is not matched at one end of the junction; a read error may be the cause. The J gene is TRBJ2-1, the V gene TRBV29-1, with D unresolved. CDR3 length equals 11 residues. Germline CDR1 reads SQVTM; CDR2 reads ANQGSEA. CDR3 bases: TGCAGCGGCCTATCCTTCAATGAGCAGTTCTTC. Amino acid sequence: CSGLSFNEQFF.

This chain uses TRBV29-1 with TRBJ1-1; D might be TRBD1 (5 bases). V lost 5 bases and J 0 bases, leaving 13 bases between the germline ends. Germline V gene sequence: CDR1 SQVTM, CDR2 ANQGSEA. This CDR3 is 14 amino acids long. The CDR3 DNA is TGCAGCGTTACTTACCGGGGCTTGAACACTGAAGCTTTCTTT. Translated, it gives CSVTYRGLNTEAFF.

This chain connects TRBV20-1 to TRBJ2-7; no clear D gene. V dropped 3 bases and J dropped 0 bases, with 12 bases sitting between them. The germline V gene encodes CDR1 DFQATT and CDR2 SNEGSKA (reference sequence). The CDR3 extends over 14 amino acids. CDR3 nucleotides: TGCAGTGCTAGCCCGATAGGCCCCTCCTACGAGCAGTACTTC. Its protein product is CSASPIGPSYEQYF.

Turning to this clonotype: One end of the junction is discordant with germline, which a read error may explain. The V and J genes are TRBV9 and TRBJ1-5; D uncertain. This CDR3 is 14 amino acids long. CDR1 and CDR2 (germline): SGDLS, YYNGEE. In DNA form, the CDR3 reads TGTGTCAGCAGCGGTGCCGGGAGCAATCAGCCCCAGCATTTT. This translates into CVSSGAGSNQPQHF.

This clonotype appeared a few times. The chain uses TRBV13 and TRBJ2-7; D gene unclear. Trimming took off 0 bases at V and 3 bases at J, with 9 bases between the two ends. CDR1 is PRHDT and CDR2 is FYEKMQ in the germline V gene (reference sequence). The CDR3 totals 14 residues. The CDR3 spells CASSLGTRRYEQYF. CDR3 in DNA: TGTGCCAGCAGCTTAGGGACCAGACGCTACGAGCAGTACTTC.

This clonotype was seen a few times. V gene TRBV2 combines with J gene TRBJ2-1; D might be TRBD1 or TRBD2, each matching 5 bases. Near its end, the DNA agrees better with TRBJ2-5, so the J call may be wrong. The CDR3 is 17 residues long. Germline V gene lookup returns CDR1 SNHLY and CDR2 FYNNEI. The chain's CDR3 is CASSDVFDRVEGETQYF. The CDR3 nucleotides are TGTGCCAGCAGTGACGTTTTCGATAGGGTCGAGGGGGAGACCCAGTACTTC.